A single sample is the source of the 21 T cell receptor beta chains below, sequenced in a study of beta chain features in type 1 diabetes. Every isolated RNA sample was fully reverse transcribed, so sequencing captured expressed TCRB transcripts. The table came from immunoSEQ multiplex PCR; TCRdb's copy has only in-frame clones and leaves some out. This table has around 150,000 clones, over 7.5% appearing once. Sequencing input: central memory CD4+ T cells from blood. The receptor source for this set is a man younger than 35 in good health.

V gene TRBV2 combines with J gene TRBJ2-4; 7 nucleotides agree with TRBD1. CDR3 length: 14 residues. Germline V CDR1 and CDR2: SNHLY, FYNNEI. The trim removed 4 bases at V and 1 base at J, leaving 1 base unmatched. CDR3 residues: CASSVQGAKNIQYF. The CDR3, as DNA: TGTGCCAGCAGTGTACAGGGGGCCAAAAACATTCAGTACTTC. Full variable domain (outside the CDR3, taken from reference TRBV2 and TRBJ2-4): EPEVTQTPSHQVTQMGQEVILRCVPISNHLYFYWYRQILGQKVEFLVSFYNNEISEKSEIFDDQFSVERPDGSNFTLKIRSTKLEDSAMYFCASSVQGAKNIQYFGAGTRLSVL.

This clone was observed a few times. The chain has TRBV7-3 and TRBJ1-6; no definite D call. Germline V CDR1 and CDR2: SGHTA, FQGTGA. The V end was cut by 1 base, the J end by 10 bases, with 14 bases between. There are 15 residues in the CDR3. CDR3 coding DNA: TGTGCCAGCAGCTTAATTCGCGGGAAGGGCTCACCCCTCCACTTT. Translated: CASSLIRGKGSPLHF.

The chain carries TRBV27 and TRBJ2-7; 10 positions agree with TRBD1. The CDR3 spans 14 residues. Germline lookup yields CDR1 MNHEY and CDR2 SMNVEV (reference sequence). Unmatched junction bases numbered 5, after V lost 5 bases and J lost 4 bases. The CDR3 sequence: CASSIPGQGYEQYF. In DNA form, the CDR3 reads TGTGCCAGCAGTATACCGGGACAGGGGTACGAGCAGTACTTC.

The CDR3 DNA follows: TGTGCCAGCAGTGAATTTGGCTTTCGAGAGACCCAGTACTTC. Amino acid sequence: CASSEFGFRETQYF. The chain carries TRBV25-1 and TRBJ2-5; no firm D call. Trimming cost V 1 base and J 4 bases, with 10 bases left between them. Germline loops: CDR1 MGHDK, CDR2 SYGVNS. The CDR3 spans 14 residues.

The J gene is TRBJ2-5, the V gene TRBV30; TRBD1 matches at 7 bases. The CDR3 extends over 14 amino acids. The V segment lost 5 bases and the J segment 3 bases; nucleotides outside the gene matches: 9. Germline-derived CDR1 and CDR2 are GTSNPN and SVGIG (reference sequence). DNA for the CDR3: TGTGCCTGGGCCCGAGGACAGGAGGAAGAGACCCAGTACTTC. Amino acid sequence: CAWARGQEEETQYF.

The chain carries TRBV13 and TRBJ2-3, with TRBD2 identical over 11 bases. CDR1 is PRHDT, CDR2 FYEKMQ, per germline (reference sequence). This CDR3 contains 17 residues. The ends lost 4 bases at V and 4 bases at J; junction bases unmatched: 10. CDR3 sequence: CASSSSSETSGADTQYF. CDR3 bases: TGTGCCAGCAGCTCATCCTCCGAGACTAGCGGGGCAGATACGCAGTATTTT.

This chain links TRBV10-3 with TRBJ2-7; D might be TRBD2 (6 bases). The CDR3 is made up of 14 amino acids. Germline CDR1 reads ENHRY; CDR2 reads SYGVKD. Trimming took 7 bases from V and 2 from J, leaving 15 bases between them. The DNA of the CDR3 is TGTGCCATCACCGCCGCGGGACGGACCTACGAGCAGTACTTC. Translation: CAITAAGRTYEQYF.

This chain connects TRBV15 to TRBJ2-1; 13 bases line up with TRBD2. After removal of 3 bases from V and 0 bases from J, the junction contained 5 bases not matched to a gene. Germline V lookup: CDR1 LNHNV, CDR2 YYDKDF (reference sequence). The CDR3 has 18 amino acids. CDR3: CATSSGTSGINSYNEQFF. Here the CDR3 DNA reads TGTGCCACCAGCAGCGGGACTAGCGGGATAAACTCCTACAATGAGCAGTTCTTC.

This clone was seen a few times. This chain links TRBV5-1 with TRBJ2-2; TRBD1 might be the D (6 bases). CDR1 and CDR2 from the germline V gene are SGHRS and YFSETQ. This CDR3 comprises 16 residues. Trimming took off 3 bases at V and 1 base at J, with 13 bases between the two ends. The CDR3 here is CASSSRSQGNTGELFF. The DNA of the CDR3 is TGCGCCAGCAGCTCAAGGTCACAGGGGAACACCGGGGAGCTGTTTTTT.

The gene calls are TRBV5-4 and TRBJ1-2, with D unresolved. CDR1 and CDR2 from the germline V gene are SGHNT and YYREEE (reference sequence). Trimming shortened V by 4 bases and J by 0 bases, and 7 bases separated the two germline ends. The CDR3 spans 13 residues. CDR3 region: CASSTGANYGYTF. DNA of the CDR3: TGTGCCAGCAGCACCGGGGCTAACTATGGCTACACCTTC.

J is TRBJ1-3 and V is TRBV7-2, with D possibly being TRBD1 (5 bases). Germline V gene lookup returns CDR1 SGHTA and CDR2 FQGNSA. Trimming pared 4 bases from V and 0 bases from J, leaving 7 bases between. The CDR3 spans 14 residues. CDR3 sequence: CASSSRGSGNTIYF. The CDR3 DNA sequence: TGTGCCAGCAGCTCTAGGGGCTCTGGAAACACCATATATTTT.

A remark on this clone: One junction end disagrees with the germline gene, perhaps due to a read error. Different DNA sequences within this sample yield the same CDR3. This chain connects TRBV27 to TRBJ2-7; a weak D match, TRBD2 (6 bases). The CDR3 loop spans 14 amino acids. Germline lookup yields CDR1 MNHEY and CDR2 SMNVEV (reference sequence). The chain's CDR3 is CASSLFRDSYEQYF. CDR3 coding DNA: TGTGCCAGCAGTTTATTCAGGGACTCCTACGAGCAATACTTC.

The CDR3 is CASSPPGQGPFF. The CDR3 DNA sequence: TGTGCCAGCAGCCCACCGGGACAGGGACCGTTCTTC. The chain has TRBV7-2 and TRBJ2-1, with 9 bases fitting TRBD1. Looked up from germline, CDR1 is SGHTA and CDR2 is FQGNSA. V lost 5 bases, J lost 15 bases, and 8 bases stayed unmatched. CDR3 size: 12 residues.

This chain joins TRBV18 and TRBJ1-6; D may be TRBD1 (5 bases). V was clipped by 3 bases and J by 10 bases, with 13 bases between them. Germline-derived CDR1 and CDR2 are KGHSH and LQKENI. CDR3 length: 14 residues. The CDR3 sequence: CASSPSGLQSPLHF. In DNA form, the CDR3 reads TGTGCCAGCTCACCCTCAGGGTTGCAATCACCCCTCCACTTT.

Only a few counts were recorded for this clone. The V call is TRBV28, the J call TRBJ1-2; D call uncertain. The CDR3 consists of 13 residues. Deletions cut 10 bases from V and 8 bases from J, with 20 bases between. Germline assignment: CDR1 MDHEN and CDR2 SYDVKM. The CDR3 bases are TGTGCCATCCTAGGGAGGGTTCAGAGCGGCTACACCTTC. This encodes CAILGRVQSGYTF.

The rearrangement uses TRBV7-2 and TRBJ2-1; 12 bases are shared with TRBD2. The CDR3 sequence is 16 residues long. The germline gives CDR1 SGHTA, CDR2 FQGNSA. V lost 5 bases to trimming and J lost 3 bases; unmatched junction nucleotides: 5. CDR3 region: CASSRSGLAGYNEQFF. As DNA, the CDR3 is TGTGCCAGCAGCCGATCGGGACTAGCGGGCTACAATGAGCAGTTCTTC.

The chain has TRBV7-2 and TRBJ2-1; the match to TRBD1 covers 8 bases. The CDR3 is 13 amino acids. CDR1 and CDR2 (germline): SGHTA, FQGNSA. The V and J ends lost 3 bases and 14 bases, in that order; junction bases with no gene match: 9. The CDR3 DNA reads TGTGCCAGCAGCTTCTCCGCGGACAGGGACGAGTTCTTC. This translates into CASSFSADRDEFF.

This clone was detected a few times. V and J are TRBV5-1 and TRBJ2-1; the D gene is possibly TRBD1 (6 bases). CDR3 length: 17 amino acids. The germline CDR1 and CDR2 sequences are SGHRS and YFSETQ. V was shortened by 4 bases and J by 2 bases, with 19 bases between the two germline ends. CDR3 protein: CASSVGDTSRTYNEQFF. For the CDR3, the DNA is TGCGCCAGCAGCGTGGGGGACACCTCAAGGACCTACAATGAGCAGTTCTTC. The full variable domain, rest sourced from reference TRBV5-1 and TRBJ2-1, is KAGVTQTPRYLIKTRGQQVTLSCSPISGHRSVSWYQQTPGQGLQFLFEYFSETQRNKGNFPGRFSGRQFSNSRSEMNVSTLELGDSALYLCASSVGDTSRTYNEQFFGPGTRLTVL.

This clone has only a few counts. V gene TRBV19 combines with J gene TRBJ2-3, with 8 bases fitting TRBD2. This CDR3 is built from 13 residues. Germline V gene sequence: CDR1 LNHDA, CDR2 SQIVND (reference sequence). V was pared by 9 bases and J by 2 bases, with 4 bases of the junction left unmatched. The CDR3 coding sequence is TGTGCCAGCAAGCGGGGGACCACAGATACGCAGTATTTT. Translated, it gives CASKRGTTDTQYF.

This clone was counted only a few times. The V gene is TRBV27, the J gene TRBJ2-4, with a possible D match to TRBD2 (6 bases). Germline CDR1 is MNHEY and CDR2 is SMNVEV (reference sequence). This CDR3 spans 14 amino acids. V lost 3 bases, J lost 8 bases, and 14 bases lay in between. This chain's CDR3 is CASSLGGTSDIQYF. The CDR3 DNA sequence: TGTGCCAGCAGTTTGGGCGGGACTTCGGACATTCAGTACTTC.

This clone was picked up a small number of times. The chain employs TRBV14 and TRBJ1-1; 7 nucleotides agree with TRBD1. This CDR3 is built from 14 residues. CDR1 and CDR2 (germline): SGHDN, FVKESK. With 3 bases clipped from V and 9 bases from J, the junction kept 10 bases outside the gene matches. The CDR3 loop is CASSQSSGGMQAFF. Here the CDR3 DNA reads TGTGCCAGCAGCCAGTCGTCAGGGGGTATGCAAGCTTTCTTT.